This T cell receptor beta chain appears in the sequencing data of a study of beta chain features in type 1 diabetes. In the study overall: Age, gender and cell yields were alike across patients and healthy donors.

This clone has just a few counts. The antigen is not known. Sequenced material consisted of expressed TCRB transcripts (all of the isolated RNA was reverse transcribed). Mean read depth for naive, central memory and regulatory T cell samples was 3 million to 4.5 million reads. Generated by immunoSEQ multiplex PCR, the TCRdb table keeps only in-frame clones and is missing some. The repertoire holds a few hundred thousand clones, roughly 22% seen once, with 0.028% in the top ten. Study observations and caveats: TCRB rearrangement may or may not be influenced by HLA type; here this remained unresolved. Among patients with Type 1 diabetes, TCRB CDR3s were moderately but significantly shorter in every one of the four CD4+ subsets. TCRB repertoires of naive, central memory and Treg cells appeared more similar among patients than among healthy donors.

CDR1 and CDR2 (germline): SNHLY, FYNNEI. V lost 5 bases, J lost 3 bases, and 10 bases lay in between. The CDR3 extends over 13 amino acids. J is TRBJ1-1 and V is TRBV2; no definite D call. The sequenced material came from naive CD4+ T cells from blood. This sequence was found in a woman aged 40 to 49 with type 1 diabetes. CDR3 amino acids: CASSRNRDTEAFF. The DNA for the CDR3 is TGTGCCAGCAGTCGAAACAGAGACACTGAAGCTTTCTTT.